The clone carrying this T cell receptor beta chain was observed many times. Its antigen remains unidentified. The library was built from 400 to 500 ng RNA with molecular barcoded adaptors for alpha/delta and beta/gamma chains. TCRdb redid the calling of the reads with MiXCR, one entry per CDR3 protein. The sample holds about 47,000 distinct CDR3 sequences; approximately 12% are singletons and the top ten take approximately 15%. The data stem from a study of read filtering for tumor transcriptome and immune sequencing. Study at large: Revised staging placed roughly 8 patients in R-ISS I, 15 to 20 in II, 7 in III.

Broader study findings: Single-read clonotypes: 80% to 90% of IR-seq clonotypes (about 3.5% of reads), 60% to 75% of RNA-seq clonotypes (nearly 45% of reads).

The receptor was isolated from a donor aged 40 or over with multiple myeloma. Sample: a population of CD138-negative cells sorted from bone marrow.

CDR3 residues: CASQRESYEQYF. For the CDR3, the DNA is TGTGCCAGCCAGCGGGAGTCTTACGAGCAGTACTTC. The chain joins TRBV6-2 or TRBV6-3 to TRBJ2-7; 8 bases fit TRBD2. The CDR3 extends over 12 amino acids. The germline CDR1 and CDR2 sequences are MNHEY and SVGEGT. V lost 8 bases, J lost 4 bases, and 4 bases stayed unmatched.